These T cell receptor beta chains were read from a single sample in a study of PD-L1 blockade in urothelial cancer. Some clones are missing from TCRdb's copy, which holds only in-frame ones; the method was immunoSEQ multiplex PCR. Of 70,000 to 95,000 clones detected, around 89% appear once; the ten largest clones hold around 0.94%. This specimen was PBMCs, taken around atezolizumab (anti-PD-L1) treatment. The receptors shown here come from a woman older than 75 with urothelial cancer. CDR3s include the opening cysteine and the closing phenylalanine or tryptophan. The D gene is left open where the match is weak. Not every row has a clone size; where given, it reads once, few, many or a size class.

cdr3_aa cdr3_nt clone_size j_call d_call v_call
CASSITGALYEQYF TGTGCCAGCAGCATCACAGGGGCCCTATACGAGCAGTACTTC - TRBJ2-7 TRBD1 TRBV28
CASSGSTGVAQPQHF TGTGCCAGCAGTGGATCCACAGGGGTTGCTCAGCCCCAGCATTTT - TRBJ1-5 TRBD1 TRBV2
CASSTRTSGQETQYF TGTGCCAGCAGCACCCGGACTAGCGGCCAAGAGACCCAGTACTTC - TRBJ2-5 TRBD2 TRBV4-2
CASSSGQASTNYGYTF TGTGCCAGTAGTTCGGGACAGGCTAGTACAAACTATGGCTACACCTTC once TRBJ1-2 TRBD1 TRBV19
CASSLGQANGELFF TGCGCCAGCAGCCTGGGACAGGCAAACGGGGAGCTGTTTTTT - TRBJ2-2 TRBD1 TRBV5-1
CASSLGAGGGNTIYF TGTGCCAGCAGTTTAGGGGCAGGGGGTGGAAACACCATATATTTT - TRBJ1-3 TRBD1 TRBV27
CAISESTVNQPQHF TGTGCCATCAGTGAGTCGACAGTCAATCAGCCCCAGCATTTT - TRBJ1-5 - TRBV10-3
CASTQDHRAFF TGTGCCAGCACCCAAGACCACAGGGCTTTCTTT - TRBJ1-1 - TRBV6-1
CASSTRQGGTEAFF TGTGCCAGCAGCACCAGACAGGGGGGCACTGAAGCTTTCTTT - TRBJ1-1 TRBD1 TRBV11-2
CASSLSQGLSYNEQFF TGTGCCAGCAGCTTATCTCAGGGGCTCTCCTACAATGAGCAGTTCTTC - TRBJ2-1 - TRBV7-2
CASSQFGQNTDTQYF TGCGCCAGCAGCCAATTCGGACAGAACACAGATACGCAGTATTTT - TRBJ2-3 - TRBV4-1
CASSSSRSREGETQYF TGTGCCAGCAGCTCTTCTAGGAGCAGGGAGGGAGAGACCCAGTACTTC - TRBJ2-5 TRBD2 TRBV28
CASSILGSGRQPQHF TGTGCCAGTAGTATCTTGGGGTCAGGGAGGCAGCCCCAGCATTTT - TRBJ1-5 - TRBV19
CASSFASTETQYF TGTGCCAGCAGCTTCGCTAGCACAGAGACCCAGTACTTC - TRBJ2-5 - TRBV7-3
CASSDTPLYEQYF TGTGCCAGCAGTGATACGCCACTCTACGAGCAGTACTTC - TRBJ2-7 - TRBV6-1
CASSLTGQGYGYTF TGTGCCAGCAGTCTAACAGGGCAGGGCTATGGCTACACCTTC - TRBJ1-2 - TRBV27
CASSREYNEQFF TGTGCCAGCAGTCGAGAGTACAATGAGCAGTTCTTC - TRBJ2-1 - TRBV6-6
CASSSGTGTMNTEAFF TGTGCCAGCAGCTCCGGGACAGGGACCATGAACACTGAAGCTTTCTTT - TRBJ1-1 TRBD1 TRBV7-9
CASSFSGWETQYF TGTGCCAGCAGCTTTAGCGGGTGGGAGACCCAGTACTTC - TRBJ2-5 TRBD2 TRBV7-2
CAGGGRSYEQYF TGTGCCGGAGGGGGCCGCTCCTACGAGCAGTACTTC few TRBJ2-7 - TRBV30